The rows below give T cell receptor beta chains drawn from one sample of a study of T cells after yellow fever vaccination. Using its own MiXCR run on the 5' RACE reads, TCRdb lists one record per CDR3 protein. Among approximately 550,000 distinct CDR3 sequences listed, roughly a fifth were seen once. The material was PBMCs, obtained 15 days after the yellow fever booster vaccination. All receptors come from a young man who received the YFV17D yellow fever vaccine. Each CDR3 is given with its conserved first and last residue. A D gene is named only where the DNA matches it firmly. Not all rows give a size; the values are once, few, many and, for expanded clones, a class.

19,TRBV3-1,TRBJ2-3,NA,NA,CASSQDAAGSLPITDTQYF,TGTGCCAGCAGCCAAGACGCGGCAGGATCCTTACCGATCACAGATACGCAGTATTTT
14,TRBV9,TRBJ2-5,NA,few,CASSVEGNQETQYF,TGTGCCAGCAGCGTAGAGGGCAACCAAGAGACCCAGTACTTC
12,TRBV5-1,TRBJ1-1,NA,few,CASSLDSGEAFF,TGCGCCAGCAGCTTGGATTCCGGTGAAGCTTTCTTT
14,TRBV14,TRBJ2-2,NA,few,CASSQVWSTGELFF,TGTGCCAGCAGCCAAGTGTGGAGCACCGGGGAGCTGTTTTTT
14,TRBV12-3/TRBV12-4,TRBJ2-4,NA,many,CASSLDGTGNIQYF,TGTGCCAGCAGTTTAGATGGAACCGGAAACATTCAGTACTTC
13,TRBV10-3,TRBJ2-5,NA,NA,CATGLADQETQYF,TGTGCCACCGGTCTAGCAGACCAAGAGACCCAGTACTTC
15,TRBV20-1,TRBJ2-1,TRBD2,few,CRVPGTSESYNEQFF,TGCAGGGTACCCGGGACTAGCGAATCCTACAATGAGCAGTTCTTC
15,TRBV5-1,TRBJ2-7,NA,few,CASSPGPGSFYEQYF,TGCGCCAGCAGCCCTGGGCCCGGAAGTTTCTACGAGCAGTACTTC
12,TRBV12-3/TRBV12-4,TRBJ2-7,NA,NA,CASCFGSYEQYF,TGTGCCAGCTGTTTTGGCTCCTACGAGCAGTACTTC
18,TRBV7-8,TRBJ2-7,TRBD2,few,CASSLVSASGTHLYEQYF,TGTGCCAGCAGCTTAGTTTCGGCTAGCGGGACCCACCTCTACGAGCAGTACTTC
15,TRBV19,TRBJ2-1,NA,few,CASSISPTGHNEQFF,TGTGCCAGTAGTATCTCCCCGACTGGGCACAATGAGCAGTTCTTC
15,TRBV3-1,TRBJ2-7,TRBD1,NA,CASSPRQGGTYEQYF,TGTGCCAGCAGCCCTAGACAGGGGGGAACCTACGAGCAGTACTTC
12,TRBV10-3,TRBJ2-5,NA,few,CAIRGPQETQYF,TGTGCCATCAGAGGGCCCCAAGAGACCCAGTACTTC
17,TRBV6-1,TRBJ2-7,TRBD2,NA,CASTNRGLAGGSYEQYF,TGTGCCAGCACCAATCGGGGTCTAGCGGGTGGCTCCTACGAGCAGTACTTC
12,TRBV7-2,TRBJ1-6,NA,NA,CASSLARPPLHF,TGTGCCAGCAGCTTAGCGAGACCACCCCTCCACTTT
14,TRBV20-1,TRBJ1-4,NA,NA,CSANDDGGSEKLFF,TGCAGTGCTAACGACGACGGGGGTTCAGAAAAACTGTTTTTT
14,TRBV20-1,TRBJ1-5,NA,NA,CSAGRTSRDQPQHF,TGCAGTGCTGGGAGGACCTCAAGGGATCAGCCCCAGCATTTT
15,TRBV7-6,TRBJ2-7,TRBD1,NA,CASTFLKDRVYEQYF,TGTGCCAGCACTTTCCTCAAGGACAGGGTCTACGAGCAGTACTTC
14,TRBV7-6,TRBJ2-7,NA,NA,CASSSAGQSYEQYF,TGTGCCAGCAGCTCCGCGGGACAGTCCTACGAGCAGTACTTC
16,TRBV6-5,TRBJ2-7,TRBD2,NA,CASSYSTSGGRYEQYF,TGTGCCAGCAGTTACTCGACTAGCGGGGGGAGGTACGAGCAGTACTTC
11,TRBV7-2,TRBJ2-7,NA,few,CASGVKNEQYF,TGTGCCAGCGGGGTTAAGAACGAGCAGTACTTC
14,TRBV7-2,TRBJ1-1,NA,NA,CASSGPGHLTEAFF,TGTGCCAGCAGCGGTCCGGGACACCTCACTGAAGCTTTCTTT
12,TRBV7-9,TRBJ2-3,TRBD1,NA,CASSSGGDTQYF,TGTGCCAGCAGCTCAGGGGGAGATACGCAGTATTTT
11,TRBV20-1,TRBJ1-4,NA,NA,CSASGGEKLFF,TGCAGTGCTAGTGGTGGAGAAAAACTGTTTTTT
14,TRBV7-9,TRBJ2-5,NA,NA,CASSLTGIQETQYF,TGTGCCAGCAGCTTGACAGGAATTCAAGAGACCCAGTACTTC
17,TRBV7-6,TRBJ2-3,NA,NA,CASTPQVPGASTDTQYF,TGTGCCAGCACCCCCCAGGTCCCGGGAGCTAGCACAGATACGCAGTATTTT
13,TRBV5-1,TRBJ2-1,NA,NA,CASSLDGKGVQFF,TGCGCCAGCAGCTTGGACGGGAAAGGGGTGCAGTTCTTC
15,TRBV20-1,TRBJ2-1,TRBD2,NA,CSARPDTSGDNEQFF,TGCAGTGCTAGACCTGATACTAGCGGTGACAATGAGCAGTTCTTC
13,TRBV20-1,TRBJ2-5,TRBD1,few,CSAIRTGIETQYF,TGCAGTGCTATCCGGACAGGGATCGAGACCCAGTACTTC
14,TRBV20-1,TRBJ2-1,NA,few,CSAIFQSSYNEQFF,TGCAGTGCCATTTTTCAGAGCTCCTACAATGAGCAGTTCTTC
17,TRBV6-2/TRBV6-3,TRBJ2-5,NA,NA,CASRPYRDRGVRETQYF,TGTGCCAGCAGACCCTACAGGGACCGCGGAGTCCGAGAGACCCAGTACTTC
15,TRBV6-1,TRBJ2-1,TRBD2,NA,CASIFGGVSYNEQFF,TGTGCCAGCATCTTTGGGGGGGTGTCCTACAATGAGCAGTTCTTC
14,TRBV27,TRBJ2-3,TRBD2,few,CASRLAGGPDTQYF,TGTGCCAGCAGACTAGCGGGAGGGCCAGATACGCAGTATTTT
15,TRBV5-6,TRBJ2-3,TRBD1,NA,CASSSGQGGSDTQYF,TGTGCCAGCAGCTCCGGACAGGGGGGTTCAGATACGCAGTATTTT
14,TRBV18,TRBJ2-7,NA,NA,CASSPQGNRYEQYF,TGTGCCAGCTCACCACAGGGGAATCGCTACGAGCAGTACTTC
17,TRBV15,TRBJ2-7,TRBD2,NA,CATSRGGTSGSSYEQYF,TGTGCCACCAGCAGAGGGGGGACTAGCGGGAGCTCCTACGAGCAGTACTTC
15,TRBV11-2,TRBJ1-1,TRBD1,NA,CASVYKQGVVTEAFF,TGTGCCAGCGTCTACAAACAGGGGGTGGTCACTGAAGCTTTCTTT